The 26 T cell receptor beta chains presented below share a single source sample, sequenced in a study of Ad26.COV2.S vaccination and SARS-CoV-2 variants. The method was immunoSEQ multiplex PCR; TCRdb's version includes in-frame clones alone and lacks a portion of them. The profile shows some 350,000 clones, about 85% of them singletons. The treatment here: over 15 received Ad26.COV2.S at low or high dose, single or two shots; roughly five received placebo; per-sample allocation not given. Collection of the samples took place on day 63 after the first injection of vaccine or placebo. This specimen consisted of peripheral blood, obtained in a trial of Ad26.COV2.S vaccine versus placebo. These receptors were collected from a person aged 18 to 59 who received the Ad26.COV2.S COVID-19 vaccine or a placebo.

V and J are TRBV5-5 and TRBJ2-2; TRBD1 agrees at 9 bases. J lost 3 bases, V lost 3 bases, and 6 bases had no gene match. The CDR3 extends over 16 amino acids. Germline loops: CDR1 SGHKS, CDR2 YYEKEE (reference sequence). CDR3 region: CASSWGDRDHTGELFF. DNA of the CDR3: TGTGCCAGCAGCTGGGGGGACAGGGACCACACCGGGGAGCTGTTTTTT.

V usage is TRBV19 and J usage is TRBJ2-2; D is undetermined. The CDR3 contains 16 residues. The V gene lost 2 bases and the J gene lost 6 bases, with 16 bases spanning the gap. CDR1 is LNHDA, CDR2 SQIVND, per germline (reference sequence). The CDR3 spells CASSIHPPSGPGELFF. DNA of the CDR3: TGTGCCAGTAGTATACACCCCCCCTCGGGTCCCGGGGAGCTGTTTTTT.

The rearrangement joins TRBV27 to TRBJ2-7; D is possibly TRBD1 or TRBD2 (5 bases each). CDR1 and CDR2 (germline): MNHEY, SMNVEV (reference sequence). V lost 2 bases and J 6 bases, leaving 14 bases between the germline ends. The CDR3 is 14 residues long. CDR3 DNA: TGTGCCAGCAGTTTAGGGACCCCTTATAGCGAGCAGTACTTC. This encodes CASSLGTPYSEQYF.

This clone was seen once. This chain uses TRBV7-9 with TRBJ2-1; 13 bases align to TRBD2. Germline loops: CDR1 SEHNR, CDR2 FQNEAQ (reference sequence). The CDR3 runs 18 residues. V lost 4 bases and J lost 0; bases outside the gene matches: 6. The CDR3 bases are TGTGCCAGCAGCTCGGGACTAGCGGGAACAAGCTCCTACAATGAGCAGTTCTTC. Protein sequence: CASSSGLAGTSSYNEQFF.

This chain connects TRBV28 to TRBJ1-2; 11 bases agree with TRBD1. The CDR3 loop spans 14 amino acids. V dropped 8 bases and J dropped 1; count of bases not matched to a gene: 3. Germline-derived CDR1 and CDR2 are MDHEN and SYDVKM. The CDR3 here is CASQDRGHNYGYTF. The CDR3 nucleotides read TGTGCCAGCCAGGACAGGGGGCATAACTATGGCTACACCTTC.

V is TRBV5-4 and J is TRBJ2-3; D remains unclear. In germline, CDR1 is SGHNT, CDR2 YYREEE (reference sequence). The CDR3 has 12 amino acids. V dropped 2 bases and J dropped 4 bases, with 5 bases sitting between them. The CDR3 is CASSLSSDTQYF. CDR3 bases: TGTGCCAGCAGCTTAAGCTCAGATACGCAGTATTTT.

This chain joins TRBV19 and TRBJ2-4; no clear D. Deletions cut 4 bases from V and 1 base from J, with 5 bases between. The germline V gene has CDR1 LNHDA and CDR2 SQIVND (reference sequence). The CDR3 spans 13 residues. This CDR3 is CASSKGAKNIQYF. The CDR3 DNA sequence: TGTGCCAGTAGTAAAGGCGCCAAAAACATTCAGTACTTC. The whole variable domain, remainder taken from reference TRBV19 and TRBJ2-4, is DGGITQSPKYLFRKEGQNVTLSCEQNLNHDAMYWYRQDPGQGLRLIYYSQIVNDFQKGDIAEGYSVSREKKESFPLTVTSAQKNPTAFYLCASSKGAKNIQYFGAGTRLSVL.

The rearrangement joins TRBV18 to TRBJ2-2; D perhaps matches TRBD1 (5 bases). V lost 5 bases, J lost 2 bases, and 9 bases lay in between. In germline, CDR1 is KGHSH, CDR2 LQKENI. The CDR3 is 14 residues long. DNA of the CDR3: TGTGCCAGCTCAGTGACAGACAACACCGGGGAGCTGTTTTTT. Translation: CASSVTDNTGELFF.

This chain links TRBV5-1 with TRBJ2-5; 10 bases are a match to TRBD1. Germline CDR1 SGHRS, CDR2 YFSETQ. This CDR3 contains 15 residues. The V gene end was trimmed by 4 bases and the J gene end by 4 bases; junction bases not matched to a gene: 7. CDR3 sequence reads: CASSPWTGGGETQYF. The CDR3 coding sequence is TGCGCCAGCAGCCCGTGGACAGGGGGAGGAGAGACCCAGTACTTC.

This clone occurred once. The V call is TRBV6-1, the J call TRBJ1-2; the match to TRBD1 covers 8 bases. V lost 3 bases to trimming and J lost 6 bases; unmatched junction nucleotides: 3. The CDR3 spans 13 residues. Germline loops: CDR1 MNHNS, CDR2 SASEGT. The CDR3 region is CASSDGTGDGYTF. CDR3 nucleotides: TGTGCCAGCAGTGACGGGACAGGTGATGGCTACACCTTC.

Written as DNA, the CDR3 is TGTGCCAGCAGTTACTTGACAGGGGTTGGAAACACCATATATTTT. It specifies CASSYLTGVGNTIYF. The chain combines TRBV6-5 with TRBJ1-3; 8 nucleotides align to TRBD1. Germline values: CDR1 MNHEY, CDR2 SVGAGI. The CDR3 is 15 residues long. V shed 1 base and J 3 bases; nucleotides not matched to a gene: 2.

The rearrangement uses TRBV7-9 and TRBJ2-7; 10 bases agree with TRBD1. The germline gives CDR1 SEHNR, CDR2 FQNEAQ (reference sequence). V was pared by 4 bases and J by 3 bases, with 0 bases of the junction left unmatched. The CDR3 is made up of 13 amino acids. As DNA, the CDR3 is TGTGCCAGCAGCTGGACAGGGGGCTACGAGCAGTACTTC. Its translation: CASSWTGGYEQYF.

DNA of the CDR3: TGTGCCAGCAGTTTAGGGACAGGGGGCAATGAGCAGTTCTTC. Amino acid sequence: CASSLGTGGNEQFF. The rearrangement joins TRBV28 to TRBJ2-1, with TRBD1 identical over 11 bases. CDR1 is MDHEN, CDR2 SYDVKM, per germline. The CDR3 spans 14 residues. J gave up 6 bases and V 2 bases, and 0 bases lay outside the gene matches.

This clone was seen once. This chain connects TRBV18 to TRBJ1-5, with D perhaps TRBD1 (5 bases). Germline assignment: CDR1 KGHSH and CDR2 LQKENI. V gave up 3 bases and J gave up 9 bases, with 21 bases separating them. There are 16 residues in the CDR3. The CDR3 region has the DNA TGTGCCAGCTCACCCGAGCTTCAGGGCTCACCATGGCCCCAGCATTTT. It codes for CASSPELQGSPWPQHF.

The chain combines TRBV9 with TRBJ2-7; perhaps TRBD1 as D (6 bases). The V gene's germline CDR1 is SGDLS and CDR2 YYNGEE. This CDR3 contains 15 residues. V gave up 0 bases and J gave up 5 bases, with 15 bases separating them. The CDR3, as DNA: TGTGCCAGCAGCGTAGGAGTGGGGGCCGGGGACGAGCAGTACTTC. It yields the protein CASSVGVGAGDEQYF.

The sample holds one count of this clone. A junction end diverges from the germline sequence, so it may reflect a read error. This chain uses TRBV14 with TRBJ2-1; no reliable D call. The germline V gene has CDR1 SGHDN and CDR2 FVKESK. CDR3 length: 12 residues. The CDR3, as DNA: TGTGCCAGCAGCCCCTCCTATAATGAGCAGTTCTTC. Translated, it gives CASSPSYNEQFF.

The rearrangement links TRBV7-2 to TRBJ2-2; TRBD1 matches at 9 bases. The CDR3 runs 15 residues. Germline V gene sequence: CDR1 SGHTA, CDR2 FQGNSA. The V and J ends lost 9 bases and 7 bases, in that order; junction bases with no gene match: 12. CDR3 in amino acids: CASTSGTGNNGELFF. The CDR3 DNA is TGTGCCAGTACCTCCGGGACAGGGAATAACGGGGAGCTGTTTTTT.

The rearrangement uses TRBV27 and TRBJ2-3; 9 nucleotides align to TRBD1. The CDR3 totals 20 residues. V dropped 7 bases and J dropped 5; count of bases not matched to a gene: 25. Germline V gene data show CDR1 as MNHEY and CDR2 as SMNVEV (reference sequence). CDR3 protein: CASTSLWDRDSSVGGDTQYF. CDR3 nucleotides: TGTGCCAGCACCTCCCTATGGGACAGGGATTCCTCCGTAGGGGGAGATACGCAGTATTTT.

Comments on this clone: Different DNA sequences within this sample yield the same CDR3. The V and J genes are TRBV6-5 and TRBJ2-7; D gene uncertain. Germline assignment: CDR1 MNHEY and CDR2 SVGAGI. This CDR3 has 13 amino acids. Trimming shortened V by 0 bases and J by 0 bases, and 3 bases separated the two germline ends. The CDR3 DNA follows: TGTGCCAGCAGTTACTCAAACTCCTACGAGCAGTACTTC. Its protein is CASSYSNSYEQYF.

The rearrangement joins TRBV19 to TRBJ2-1; a possible D gene is TRBD2 (6 bases). With 0 bases removed from V and 9 bases from J, the gap between germline ends came to 15 bases. Germline CDR1 LNHDA, CDR2 SQIVND (reference sequence). The CDR3 is made up of 15 amino acids. CDR3 DNA sequence: TGTGCCAGTAGTATAGAGGGGCTAGCGTCCGGTGAGCAGTTCTTC. Its translation is CASSIEGLASGEQFF. The whole variable domain, filled in from reference TRBV19 and TRBJ2-1, reads DGGITQSPKYLFRKEGQNVTLSCEQNLNHDAMYWYRQDPGQGLRLIYYSQIVNDFQKGDIAEGYSVSREKKESFPLTVTSAQKNPTAFYLCASSIEGLASGEQFFGPGTRLTVL.

The table lists this clone with a few counts. V and J are TRBV6-5 and TRBJ1-1; 7 positions agree with TRBD1. Germline V lookup: CDR1 MNHEY, CDR2 SVGAGI. The CDR3 has 13 residues. With 7 bases clipped from V and 4 bases from J, the junction kept 6 bases outside the gene matches. CDR3 nucleotides: TGTGCCAGCACTAACAGGGGTGTCACTGAAGCTTTCTTT. The encoded protein is CASTNRGVTEAFF.

V usage is TRBV7-6 and J usage is TRBJ2-5; possibly TRBD1 for D (5 bases). The CDR3 covers 13 residues. V lost 5 bases to trimming and J lost 3 bases, with 10 bases between them. In germline, CDR1 is SGHVS, CDR2 FNYEAQ. CDR3 nucleotide sequence: TGTGCCAGCAGCCAAACAGGAGAAGAGACCCAGTACTTC. Protein product: CASSQTGEETQYF.

The sample holds a few counts of this clone. V and J are TRBV10-3 and TRBJ1-6; D not resolved. This CDR3 has 15 residues. Between the trimmed V and J ends, which lost 6 bases and 7 bases, there was a span of 16 bases. Germline V gene data show CDR1 as ENHRY and CDR2 as SYGVKD. CDR3 nucleotide sequence: TGTGCCATCAGCGCCGATCAGCCAAGGAATTCACCCCTCCACTTT. It encodes CAISADQPRNSPLHF.

The chain has TRBV7-2 and TRBJ2-1; no reliable D call. This CDR3 spans 13 amino acids. Germline V gene data show CDR1 as SGHTA and CDR2 as FQGNSA. V lost 4 bases to trimming and J lost 5 bases, with 9 bases between them. CDR3 region: CASSYGSHNEQFF. CDR3 DNA sequence: TGTGCCAGCAGCTACGGGTCGCACAATGAGCAGTTCTTC.

The V gene is TRBV11-2, the J gene TRBJ1-2, with D uncertain. Germline assignment: CDR1 SGHAT and CDR2 FQNNGV. With 1 base removed from V and 3 bases from J, the gap between germline ends came to 12 bases. The CDR3 is 15 residues long. The CDR3 is CASSLGSLWDYGYTF. CDR3 DNA sequence: TGTGCCAGCAGCTTAGGCAGTTTGTGGGACTATGGCTACACCTTC.

The chain recombines TRBV19 with TRBJ2-2; D is uncertain. There are 15 residues in the CDR3. Trimming left V 7 bases short and J 4 bases short, with 16 bases between. Germline V lookup: CDR1 LNHDA, CDR2 SQIVND (reference sequence). As DNA, the CDR3 is TGTGCCAGTAAGCTTGTAGATCGACGCACCGGGGAGCTGTTTTTT. This sequence encodes CASKLVDRRTGELFF.